This TCR beta chain comes out of a study of blood T cells in healthy people across ages. The overall study: The template switching approach captured approximately one barcoded beta molecule for every two T cells.

The V and J ends lost 4 bases and 6 bases respectively, with 11 bases between them. This CDR3 has 13 amino acids. Germline lookup yields CDR1 SGHRS and CDR2 YFSETQ. This clonotype was detected only a few times. Its target is unknown. The use of a sample-barcoded 5' primer and a J-beta primer mix characterized a second PCR of roughly 7 to 11 cycles. TCRdb re-derived calls from the 5' RACE reads in MiXCR, one entry per CDR3 protein. The repertoire holds under 1,000,000 distinct CDR3 sequences, with about 37% as singletons. Isolation yielded PBMCs, at least 6 million per sample, in every case. Extraction of total RNA produced a minimum of 6 micrograms from each sample. Notes on the study in general: Versus aged donors, long-lived donors had higher diversity and more naive CD4+ cells.

This receptor was identified in a man aged 18 to 30 in good health. The J gene is TRBJ2-1, the V gene TRBV5-1, with D tentatively TRBD1 (5 bases). What was sequenced was blood. CDR3 loop: CASSVAGRNEQFF. CDR3 DNA: TGCGCCAGCAGCGTGGCAGGGCGCAATGAGCAGTTCTTC.